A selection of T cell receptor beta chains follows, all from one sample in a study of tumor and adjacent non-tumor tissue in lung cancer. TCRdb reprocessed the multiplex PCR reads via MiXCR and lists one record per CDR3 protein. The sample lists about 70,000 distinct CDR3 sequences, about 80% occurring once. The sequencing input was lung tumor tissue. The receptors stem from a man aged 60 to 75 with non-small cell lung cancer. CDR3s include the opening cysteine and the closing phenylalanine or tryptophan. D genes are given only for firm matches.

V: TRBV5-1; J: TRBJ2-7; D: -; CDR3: CASSLVGYEQYF
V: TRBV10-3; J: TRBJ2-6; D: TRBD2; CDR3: CAISEHGTNGRDSGAKVMTF
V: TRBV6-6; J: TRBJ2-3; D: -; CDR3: CTSTPKNRGSTVTQYF
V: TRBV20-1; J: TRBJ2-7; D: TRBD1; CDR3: CSARDRRDEQYF
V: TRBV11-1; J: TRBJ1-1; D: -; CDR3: CARSLAPGAEAFF
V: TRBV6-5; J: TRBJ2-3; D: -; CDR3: CASVDLEGTDTQYF
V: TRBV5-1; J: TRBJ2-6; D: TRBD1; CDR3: CASSLGTGGLGANVLTF
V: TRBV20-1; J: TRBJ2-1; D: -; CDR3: CSARVPGDGNEHFF
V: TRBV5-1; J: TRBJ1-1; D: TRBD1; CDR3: CDRSLGSGGFTEAFF
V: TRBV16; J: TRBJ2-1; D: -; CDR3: CASSSNNEQFF
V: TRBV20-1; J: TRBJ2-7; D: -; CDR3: CSARSRGYEQYF
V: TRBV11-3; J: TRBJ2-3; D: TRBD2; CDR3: CTSNFGGSTDTQYF
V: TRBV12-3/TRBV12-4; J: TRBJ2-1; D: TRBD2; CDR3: CASTSSGSVSYNEQFF
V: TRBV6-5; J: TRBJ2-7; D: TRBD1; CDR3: CTSRPDRGRRFYEQYF
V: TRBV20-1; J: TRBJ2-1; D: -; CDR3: CNARDPSKHIDEQFF
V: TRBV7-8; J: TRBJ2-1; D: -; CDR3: CASSLNVGGYSFNEQFF
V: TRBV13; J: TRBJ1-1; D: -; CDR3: CASSLYRALNTEAFF
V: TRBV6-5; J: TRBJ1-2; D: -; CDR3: CASSYTGGGNYGYTF
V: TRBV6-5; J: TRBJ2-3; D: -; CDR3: CASSYSPGGPDTQYF
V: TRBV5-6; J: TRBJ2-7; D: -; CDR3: CASSPLGGGFEQYF
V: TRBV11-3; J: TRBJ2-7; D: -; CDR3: CASSLGIGSGNYEQYF
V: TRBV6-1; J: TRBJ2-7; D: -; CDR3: CASTLSTVTENYEQYF
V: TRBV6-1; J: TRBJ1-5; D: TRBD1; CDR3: CVSIEVGQANPSYNNQPQHF
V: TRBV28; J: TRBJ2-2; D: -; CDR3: CASSLPELERTTGELFF
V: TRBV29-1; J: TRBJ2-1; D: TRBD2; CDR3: CIVKRTSGYNEQFF
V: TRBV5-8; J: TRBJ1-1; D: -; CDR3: CASPRGPNTEAFF
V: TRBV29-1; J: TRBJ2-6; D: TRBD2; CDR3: CGVGAGGTGANVLTF
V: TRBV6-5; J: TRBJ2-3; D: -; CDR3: CASGFKLVGHTQYF
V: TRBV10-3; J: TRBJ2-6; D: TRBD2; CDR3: CAFSDHGTSGRDSGANVLTF
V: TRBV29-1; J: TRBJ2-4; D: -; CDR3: CTVWVWGNIQYF
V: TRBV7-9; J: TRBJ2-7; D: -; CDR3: CASSGGTGRTEQYF
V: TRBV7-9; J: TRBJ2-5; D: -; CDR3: CASSSLLGGFGGQGETQYF
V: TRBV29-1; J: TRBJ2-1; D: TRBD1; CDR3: CSVRDRGYINEQFF
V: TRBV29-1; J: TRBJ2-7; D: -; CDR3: CSVRSNYEQYF
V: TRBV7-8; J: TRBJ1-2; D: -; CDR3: CASSLMTGPNYGYTF
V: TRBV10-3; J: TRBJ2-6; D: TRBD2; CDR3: CAISESTSESAVGAYVLTF
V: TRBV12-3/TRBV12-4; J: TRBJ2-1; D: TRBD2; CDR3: CACIFPQRDHNEQFF
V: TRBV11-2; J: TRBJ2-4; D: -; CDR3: CATARATRGVQYF
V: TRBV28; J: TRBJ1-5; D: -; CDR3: CASRGYSNQPQNF
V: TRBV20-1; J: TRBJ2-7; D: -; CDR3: CSARERPDEEYF
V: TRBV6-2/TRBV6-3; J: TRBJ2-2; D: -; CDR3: CASIIQGLNTGELFF
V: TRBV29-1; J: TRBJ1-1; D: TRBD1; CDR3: CSDSAGGDTEAFF
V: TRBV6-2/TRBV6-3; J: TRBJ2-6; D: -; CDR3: CASSYSLLQAGTNILTF
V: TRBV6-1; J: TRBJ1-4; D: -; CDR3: CASGGPLTVTSEKLFF
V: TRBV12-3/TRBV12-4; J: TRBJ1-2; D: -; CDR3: CASSFGNGYGYAF
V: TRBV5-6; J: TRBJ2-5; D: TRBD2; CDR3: CDSSTRGGGENQYF
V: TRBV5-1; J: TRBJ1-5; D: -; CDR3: CASSLGGGNQPQHF
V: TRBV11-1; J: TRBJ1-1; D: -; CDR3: CASSLAPGAENFF
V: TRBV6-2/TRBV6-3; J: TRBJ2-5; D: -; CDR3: CANRKVGRAQETQYF
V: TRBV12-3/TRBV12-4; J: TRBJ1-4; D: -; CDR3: CAIRITGCEKLFF
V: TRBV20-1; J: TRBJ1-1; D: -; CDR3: CSARVRTAEAFF
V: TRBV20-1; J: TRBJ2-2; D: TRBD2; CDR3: CSATLAGGSDTRELFF